These 8 T cell receptor beta chains were sequenced from one sample in a study of beta chain features in type 1 diabetes. Study observations and caveats: Among patients with Type 1 diabetes, TCRB CDR3s were moderately but significantly shorter in every one of the four CD4+ subsets.

These TCRs are of unknown antigen specificity. Every isolated RNA sample was fully reverse transcribed, so sequencing captured expressed TCRB transcripts. Profiled with immunoSEQ multiplex PCR; TCRdb holds only in-frame clones, not every one. The data contain 150,000 or so clones, just over 8% of them singletons. The sequenced material came from central memory CD4+ T cells from blood. Every receptor here comes from a young woman with type 1 diabetes.

This clone was seen a handful of times. This chain joins TRBV2 and TRBJ2-2; possibly TRBD2 for D (5 bases). CDR1 SNHLY and CDR2 FYNNEI come from the germline V gene. This CDR3 contains 14 residues. V shed 4 bases and J shed 3 bases, with 9 bases lying between them. CDR3 region: CASSGWTHTGELFF. The DNA for the CDR3 is TGTGCCAGCAGTGGATGGACTCACACCGGGGAGCTGTTTTTT.

This clone has more than one count but fewer than ten. This may be a read error, as it is one base from a much larger clone. This CDR3 is CASSQSNRDGTQYF. The CDR3 region has the DNA TGTGCCAGCAGCCAATCCAACAGGGACGGGACCCAGTACTTC. The rearrangement links TRBV7-9 to TRBJ2-5, with D perhaps matching TRBD1 (6 bases). The ends were cut back, 5 bases at V and 7 bases at J, with 17 bases in the middle. CDR3 length equals 14 residues. Germline loops: CDR1 SEHNR, CDR2 FQNEAQ (reference sequence).

This clone was counted only a few times. This sequence joins TRBV11-3 and TRBJ2-7, with D perhaps TRBD1 (6 bases). Trimming removed 2 bases from V and 5 bases from J, with 13 bases in between. CDR3 length: 14 residues. Germline values: CDR1 SGHNT, CDR2 YENEEA. This CDR3 reads CASSLPYRVHEQYF. The CDR3 DNA reads TGTGCCAGCAGCTTACCATACAGGGTCCACGAGCAGTACTTC.

By share, this clone ranks as medium-sized. This chain links TRBV28 with TRBJ2-7; D perhaps matches TRBD2 (6 bases). Trimming took 6 bases from V and 9 from J, leaving 21 bases between them. The CDR3 length is 14 residues. CDR1 is MDHEN, CDR2 SYDVKM, per germline. In DNA, the CDR3 is TGTGCCAGCAGCCCACATGCGGGGCCTACGTGGCAGTACTTC. It codes for CASSPHAGPTWQYF.

This clone came up a few times. The chain carries TRBV5-5 and TRBJ2-5; 8 bases line up with TRBD2. Germline V gene data show CDR1 as SGHKS and CDR2 as YYEKEE (reference sequence). This CDR3 contains 13 residues. Trimming cost V 4 bases and J 5 bases; bases outside gene matches: 4. CDR3 in DNA: TGTGCCAGCAGCATAGGCGGGGGGGAGACCCAGTACTTC. It specifies CASSIGGGETQYF.

The table lists this clone with a few counts. The chain has TRBV2 and TRBJ1-1; a possible D gene is TRBD1 (6 bases). The germline V gene has CDR1 SNHLY and CDR2 FYNNEI. This CDR3 comprises 14 residues. Trimming took 5 bases from V and 4 from J, leaving 14 bases between them. The CDR3, as DNA: TGTGCCAGCAGTTCTGGGGGGGGCGGCACTGAAGCTTTCTTT. Amino acid sequence: CASSSGGGGTEAFF. The full variable domain, its missing parts supplied by reference TRBV2 and TRBJ1-1, is EPEVTQTPSHQVTQMGQEVILRCVPISNHLYFYWYRQILGQKVEFLVSFYNNEISEKSEIFDDQFSVERPDGSNFTLKIRSTKLEDSAMYFCASSSGGGGTEAFFGQGTRLTVV.

The gene calls are TRBV7-9 and TRBJ2-7, with TRBD1 matching 8 bases. Germline CDR1 is SEHNR and CDR2 is FQNEAQ (reference sequence). With 6 bases clipped from V and 2 bases from J, the junction kept 15 bases outside the gene matches. The CDR3 is made up of 17 amino acids. CDR3 DNA: TGTGCCAGCAGTTCGGGCCTCCGGGACAGGAGTCCCTACGAGCAGTACTTC. Amino acid sequence: CASSSGLRDRSPYEQYF.

The CDR3 loop is CAGLSRGGADTQYF. In DNA form, the CDR3 reads TGTGCCGGCCTTTCCCGTGGGGGGGCAGATACGCAGTATTTT. The chain uses TRBV6-5 and TRBJ2-3; 7 bases fit TRBD2. This CDR3 has 14 amino acids. In germline, CDR1 is MNHEY, CDR2 SVGAGI. The V and J ends lost 11 bases and 4 bases, in that order; junction bases with no gene match: 12.